This TCR beta chain emerged from a study of blood T cell repertoires in COVID-19 (dated by TCRdb to 2018 to 2021). Study-level background: Samples covering the acute and convalescent phases of COVID-19 were provided by collaborators in the United States, Italy and Spain. Where HLA class I and class II types were available, the types were taken from metadata supplied by the sample provider, not from assay-based typing. Deeply sampled blood TCRbeta repertoires from subjects exposed to, actively infected with, or recovered from COVID-19 were included in the dataset. The material from the prospective study consisted of cDNA or gDNA derived from T cells, B-cell-depleted T cells, or PBMCs. A de-identified subject ID, COVID-19 status, age in years and sex were almost always included in the sample metadata. A freely available public database, intended as a resource for researchers studying the immune response to SARS-CoV-2, is where the repertoires were released. The samples were drawn from two sources: the first 160 participants of the ongoing ImmuneRACE study, and 1,254 subjects contributed by 6 global collaborators. What the work shows at the level of the full study, not this receptor alone: How much clinical and demographic metadata was included differed by source and by participant, and the metadata was provided uncurated.

Concerning this clone: The target of this receptor is not known. No much larger clone is present one base from it, and per-base qualities are unavailable.

At one collaborating source in Seattle, patients were enrolled during active infection and were followed longitudinally through the course of disease. The collaborating institutions used their own protocols to collect whole blood in K2EDTA tubes. For TCRbeta analysis, collaborators shipped samples in one of three forms: frozen whole blood, isolated PBMCs, or DNA extracted from either of those sample types. CDR1 is given as LGHDT and CDR2 as YNNKEL, both from the germline V gene (reference sequence). There are 11 amino acids in the CDR3, from cysteine to phenylalanine inclusive. Here the CDR3 DNA is all that survives: 33 bases in frame from base 1. V drops 2 bases and J drops 8 bases, leaving 6 bases in between. TCRbeta CDR3 regions were amplified from genomic DNA using the immunoSEQ Assay, a bias-controlled multiplex PCR. Under the source paper's analysis protocol: The number of nucleated cells in each sample was estimated from the amplification of reference gene primers within the assay. Sequence reads were collapsed and filtered to measure the absolute abundance of every unique TCRbeta CDR3 rearrangement. For each sample, productive Simpson clonality was calculated by taking the square root of Simpson's diversity index across productive rearrangements. Not all clones reach the TCRdb copy of this immuneACCESS table, which keeps in-frame sequences only. Checked studies attribute under half of the gap to unresolved V genes and leave the rest unexplained. The V and J calls and the clone size are those of that table, but D and trimming were determined from the DNA. The sample data list around 50,000 clones, and about 83% of these were observed just once. The ten top clones hold under 6.5% of the sample.

This sequence originates from a woman aged 60-75 years with COVID-19, enrolled during active disease. Input material: peripheral blood. The V and J genes are TRBV3-1 (or the pseudogene TRBV3-2) and TRBJ1-1, with the D gene call left open. The sequenced DNA is TGTGCCAGCAGCCAAAACAACGAAGCTTTCTTT. Its translation reads: CASSQNNEAFF.